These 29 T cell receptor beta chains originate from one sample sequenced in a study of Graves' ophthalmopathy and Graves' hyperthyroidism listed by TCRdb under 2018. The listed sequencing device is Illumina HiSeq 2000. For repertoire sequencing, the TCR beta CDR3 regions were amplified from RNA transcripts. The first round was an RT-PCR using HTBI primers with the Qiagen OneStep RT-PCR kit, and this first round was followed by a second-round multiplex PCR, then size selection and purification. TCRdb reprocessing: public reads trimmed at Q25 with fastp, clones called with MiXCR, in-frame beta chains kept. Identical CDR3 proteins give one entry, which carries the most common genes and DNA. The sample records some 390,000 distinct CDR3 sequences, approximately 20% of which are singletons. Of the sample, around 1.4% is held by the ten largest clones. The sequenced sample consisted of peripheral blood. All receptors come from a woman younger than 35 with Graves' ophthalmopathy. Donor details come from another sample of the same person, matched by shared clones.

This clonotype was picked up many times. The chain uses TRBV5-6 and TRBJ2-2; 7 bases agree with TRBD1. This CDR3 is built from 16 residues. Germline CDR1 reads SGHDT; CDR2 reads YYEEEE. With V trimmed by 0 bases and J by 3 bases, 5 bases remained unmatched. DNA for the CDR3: TGTGCCAGCAGCTTGGTGAGGACAGGCTACACCGGGGAGCTGTTTTTT. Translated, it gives CASSLVRTGYTGELFF.

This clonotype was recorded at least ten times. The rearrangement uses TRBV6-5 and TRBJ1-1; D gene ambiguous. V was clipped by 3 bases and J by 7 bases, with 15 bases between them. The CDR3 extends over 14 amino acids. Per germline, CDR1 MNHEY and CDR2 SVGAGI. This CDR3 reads CASSYYGLTSEAFF. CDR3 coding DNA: TGTGCCAGCAGTTATTATGGGTTGACGAGTGAAGCTTTCTTT.

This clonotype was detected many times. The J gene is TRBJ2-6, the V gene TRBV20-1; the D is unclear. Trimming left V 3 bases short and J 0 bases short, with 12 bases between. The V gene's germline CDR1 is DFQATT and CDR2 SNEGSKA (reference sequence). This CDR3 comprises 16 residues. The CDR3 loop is CSASVQEHSGANVLTF. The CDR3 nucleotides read TGCAGTGCTAGTGTGCAAGAACACTCTGGGGCCAACGTCCTGACTTTC.

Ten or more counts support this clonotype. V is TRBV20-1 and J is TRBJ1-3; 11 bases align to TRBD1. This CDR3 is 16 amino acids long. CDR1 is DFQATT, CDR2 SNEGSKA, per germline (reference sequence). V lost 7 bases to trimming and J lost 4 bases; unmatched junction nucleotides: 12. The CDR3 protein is CSVRTGGPSKGNTIYF. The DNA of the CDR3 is TGCAGTGTCAGGACAGGGGGCCCCTCGAAAGGAAACACCATATATTTT.

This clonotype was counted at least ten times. The CDR3 region is CASSSTLPGEQYF. In DNA form, the CDR3 reads TGTGCCAGCAGCTCCACCCTACCGGGCGAGCAGTACTTC. This rearrangement joins TRBV7-2 to TRBJ2-7, with D hard to call. Trimming shortened V by 4 bases and J by 6 bases, and 13 bases separated the two germline ends. Germline V gene data show CDR1 as SGHTA and CDR2 as FQGNSA. The CDR3 has 13 amino acids.

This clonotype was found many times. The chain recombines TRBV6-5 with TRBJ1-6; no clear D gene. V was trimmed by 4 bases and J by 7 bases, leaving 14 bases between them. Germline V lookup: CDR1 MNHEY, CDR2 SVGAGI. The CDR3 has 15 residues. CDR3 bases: TGTGCCAGCAGTTCGTACCGGGTCTACAATTCACCCCTCCACTTT. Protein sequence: CASSSYRVYNSPLHF.

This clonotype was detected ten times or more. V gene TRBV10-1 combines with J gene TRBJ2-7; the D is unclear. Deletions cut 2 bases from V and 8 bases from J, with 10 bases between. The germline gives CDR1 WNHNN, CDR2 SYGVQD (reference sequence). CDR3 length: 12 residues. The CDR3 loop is CASSEGPQQQYF. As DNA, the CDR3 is TGCGCCAGCAGTGAGGGCCCCCAACAGCAGTACTTC.

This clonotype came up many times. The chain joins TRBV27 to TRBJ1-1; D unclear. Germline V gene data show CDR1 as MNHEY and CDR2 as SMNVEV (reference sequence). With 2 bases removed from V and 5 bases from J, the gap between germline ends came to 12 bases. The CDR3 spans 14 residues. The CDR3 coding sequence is TGTGCCAGCAGTTTAGGCGGGATGGGGACTGAAGCTTTCTTT. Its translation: CASSLGGMGTEAFF.

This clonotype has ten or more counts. CDR3 DNA sequence: TGTGCCAGCAGTTCGACAGCCTACGAGCAGTACTTC. Translated, it gives CASSSTAYEQYF. The chain uses TRBV6-5 and TRBJ2-7; TRBD1 might be the D (5 bases). Germline values: CDR1 MNHEY, CDR2 SVGAGI. V was shortened by 4 bases and J by 2 bases, with 6 bases between the two germline ends. The CDR3 sequence is 12 residues long.

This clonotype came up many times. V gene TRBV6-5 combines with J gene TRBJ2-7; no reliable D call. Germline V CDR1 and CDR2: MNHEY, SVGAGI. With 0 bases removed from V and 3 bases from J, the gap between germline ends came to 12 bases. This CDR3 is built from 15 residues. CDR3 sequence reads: CASSYSYGSGYEQYF. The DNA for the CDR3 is TGTGCCAGCAGTTACTCTTACGGGTCGGGCTACGAGCAGTACTTC.

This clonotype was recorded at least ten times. CDR3 region: CASSVEPTPPYGYTF. CDR3 coding DNA: TGTGCCAGCAGCGTCGAACCTACGCCCCCCTATGGCTACACCTTC. V usage is TRBV9 and J usage is TRBJ1-2; D is undetermined. Trimming took off 2 bases at V and 4 bases at J, with 15 bases between the two ends. Germline V lookup: CDR1 SGDLS, CDR2 YYNGEE. The CDR3 extends over 15 amino acids.

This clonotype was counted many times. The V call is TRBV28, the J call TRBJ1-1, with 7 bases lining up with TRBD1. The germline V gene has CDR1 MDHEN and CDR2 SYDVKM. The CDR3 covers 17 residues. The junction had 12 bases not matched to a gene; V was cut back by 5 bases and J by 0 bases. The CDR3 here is CASSGRGLRVVNTEAFF. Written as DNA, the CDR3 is TGTGCCAGCAGTGGCAGGGGGTTAAGAGTAGTGAACACTGAAGCTTTCTTT.

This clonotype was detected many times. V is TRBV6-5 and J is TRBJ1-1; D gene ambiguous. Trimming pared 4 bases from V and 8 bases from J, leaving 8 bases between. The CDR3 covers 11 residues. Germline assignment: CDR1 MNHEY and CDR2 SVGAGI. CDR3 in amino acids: CASSSTLEAFF. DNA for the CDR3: TGTGCCAGCAGTTCGACCTTAGAAGCTTTCTTT.

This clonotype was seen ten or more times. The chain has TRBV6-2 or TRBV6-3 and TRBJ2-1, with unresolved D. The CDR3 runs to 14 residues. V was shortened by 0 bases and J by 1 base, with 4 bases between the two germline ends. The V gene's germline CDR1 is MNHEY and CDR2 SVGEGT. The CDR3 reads CASSYSTSYNEQFF. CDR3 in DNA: TGTGCCAGCAGTTACTCGACTTCCTACAATGAGCAGTTCTTC.

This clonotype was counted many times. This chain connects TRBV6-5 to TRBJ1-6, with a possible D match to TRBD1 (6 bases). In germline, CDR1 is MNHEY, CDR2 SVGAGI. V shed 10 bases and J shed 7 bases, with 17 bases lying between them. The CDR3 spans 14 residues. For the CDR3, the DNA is TGTGCCAACAGCCCGAAGCAGGGGAATTCACCCCTCCACTTT. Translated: CANSPKQGNSPLHF.

The CDR3 DNA sequence: TGTGCCAGCAGCCAGGGGGAACAGCCCCAGTATTTT. This codes for CASSQGEQPQYF. The chain is built from TRBV27 and TRBJ1-5; TRBD1 matches 7 bases. The J call may be in error: the DNA end matches TRBJ2-3 better. Germline V gene data show CDR1 as MNHEY and CDR2 as SMNVEV (reference sequence). The CDR3 is 12 residues long.

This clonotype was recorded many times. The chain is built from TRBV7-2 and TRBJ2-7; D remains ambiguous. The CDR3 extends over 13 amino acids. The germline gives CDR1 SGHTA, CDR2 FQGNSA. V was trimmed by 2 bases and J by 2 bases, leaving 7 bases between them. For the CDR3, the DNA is TGTGCCAGCAGCTTACACACTACCTACGAGCAGTACTTC. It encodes CASSLHTTYEQYF.

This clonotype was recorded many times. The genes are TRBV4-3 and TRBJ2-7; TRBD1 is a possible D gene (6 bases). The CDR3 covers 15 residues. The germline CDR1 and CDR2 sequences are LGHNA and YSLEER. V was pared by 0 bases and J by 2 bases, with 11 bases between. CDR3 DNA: TGCGCCAGCAGCCAAGATAGGGGGAGCGCCTACGAGCAGTACTTC. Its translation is CASSQDRGSAYEQYF.

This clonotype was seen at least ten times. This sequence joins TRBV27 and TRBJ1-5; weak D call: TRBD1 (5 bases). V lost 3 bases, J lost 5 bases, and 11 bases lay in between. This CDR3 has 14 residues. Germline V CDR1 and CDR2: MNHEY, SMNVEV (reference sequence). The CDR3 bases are TGTGCCAGCAGTTTTCGGGACTCCTATCAGCCCCAGCATTTT. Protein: CASSFRDSYQPQHF.

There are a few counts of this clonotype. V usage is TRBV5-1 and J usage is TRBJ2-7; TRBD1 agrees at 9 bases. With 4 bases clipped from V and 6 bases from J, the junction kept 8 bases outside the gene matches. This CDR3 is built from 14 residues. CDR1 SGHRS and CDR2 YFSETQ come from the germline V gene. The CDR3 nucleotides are TGCGCCAGCAGCATCCGGACAGGGGACCTCGAGCAGTACTTC. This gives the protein CASSIRTGDLEQYF.

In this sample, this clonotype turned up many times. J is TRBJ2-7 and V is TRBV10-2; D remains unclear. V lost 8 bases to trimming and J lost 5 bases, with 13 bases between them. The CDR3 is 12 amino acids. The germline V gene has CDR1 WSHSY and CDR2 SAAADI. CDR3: CASGQGAHEQYF. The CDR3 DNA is TGCGCCAGCGGCCAAGGAGCCCACGAGCAGTACTTC.

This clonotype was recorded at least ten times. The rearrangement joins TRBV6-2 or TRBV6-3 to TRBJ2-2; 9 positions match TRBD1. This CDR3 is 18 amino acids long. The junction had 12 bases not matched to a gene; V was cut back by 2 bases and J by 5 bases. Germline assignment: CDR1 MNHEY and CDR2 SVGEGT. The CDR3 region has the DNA TGTGCCAGCAGTTACGTATGGGGAACAGGGGGCTGGACCGGGGAGCTGTTTTTT. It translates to CASSYVWGTGGWTGELFF.

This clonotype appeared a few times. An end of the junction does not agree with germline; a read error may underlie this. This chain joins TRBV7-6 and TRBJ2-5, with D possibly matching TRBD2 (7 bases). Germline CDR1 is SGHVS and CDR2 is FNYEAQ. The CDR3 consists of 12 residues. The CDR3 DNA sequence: TGTGCCAGCAGCGAGGGGGGGACTACCCTGTACTTC. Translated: CASSEGGTTLYF.

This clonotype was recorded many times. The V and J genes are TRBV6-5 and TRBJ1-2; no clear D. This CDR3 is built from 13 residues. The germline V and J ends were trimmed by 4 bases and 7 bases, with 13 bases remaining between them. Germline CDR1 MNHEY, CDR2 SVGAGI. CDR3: CASSFRSGGGYTF. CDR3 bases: TGTGCCAGCAGTTTTCGATCAGGAGGTGGCTACACCTTC.

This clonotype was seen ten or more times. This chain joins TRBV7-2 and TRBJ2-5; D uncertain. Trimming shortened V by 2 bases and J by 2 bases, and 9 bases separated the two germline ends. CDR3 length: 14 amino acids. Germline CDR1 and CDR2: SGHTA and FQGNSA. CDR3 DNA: TGTGCCAGCAGCTTACGTCACGGGCAAGAGACCCAGTACTTC. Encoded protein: CASSLRHGQETQYF.

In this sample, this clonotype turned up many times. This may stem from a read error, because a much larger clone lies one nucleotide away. The CDR3 sequence is CASRTTANTEAFF. The CDR3 DNA sequence: TGTGCCAGCAGGACGACAGCGAACACTGAAGCTTTCTTT. The chain has TRBV6-1 and TRBJ1-1; maybe TRBD1 (5 bases). CDR1 and CDR2 from the germline V gene are MNHNS and SASEGT. This CDR3 spans 13 amino acids. The ends were cut back, 6 bases at V and 1 base at J, with 9 bases in the middle.

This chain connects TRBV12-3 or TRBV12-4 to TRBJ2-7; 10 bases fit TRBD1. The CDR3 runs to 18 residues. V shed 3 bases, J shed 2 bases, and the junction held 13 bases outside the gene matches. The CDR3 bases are TGTGCCAGCAGTTTTGACAGGGGGCGCGGTAGTGGCCCCTACGAGCAGTACTTC. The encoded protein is CASSFDRGRGSGPYEQYF.

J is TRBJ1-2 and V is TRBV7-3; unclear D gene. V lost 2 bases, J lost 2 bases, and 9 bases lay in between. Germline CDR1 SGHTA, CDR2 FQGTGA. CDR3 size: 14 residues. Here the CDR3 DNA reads TGTGCCAGCAGCTTATGGAACGGGAACTATGGCTACACCTTC. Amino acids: CASSLWNGNYGYTF.

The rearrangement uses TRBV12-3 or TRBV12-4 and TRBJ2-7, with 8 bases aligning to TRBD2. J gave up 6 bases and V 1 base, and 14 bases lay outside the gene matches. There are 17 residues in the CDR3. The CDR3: CASSLEGPSGTRTEQYF. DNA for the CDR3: TGTGCCAGCAGTTTAGAGGGCCCCTCTGGGACTAGGACCGAGCAGTACTTC.